This T cell receptor (beta chain) was profiled in a study of blood T cell repertoires in COVID-19. Study-level information: The samples span acute and convalescent COVID-19 from the United States, Italy and Spain. PBMCs, B-cell-depleted T cells, or T cells were the source of the cDNA or gDNA that made up the material.

The CDR3 extends over 16 amino acids. In the study's own analysis: Researchers report that nucleated cell counts were estimated from reference gene primer amplification. Produced via immunoSEQ multiplex PCR; TCRdb's table is partial and in-frame only. The V and J calls and clone size are taken from that table; D and trimming were inferred from the DNA. The top ten hold roughly 2.6% of the sample, which has approximately 150,000 clones, 70% to 90% seen once. The source material was peripheral blood. This sequence was found in a human donor with acute or convalescent COVID-19. The donor label of this sample is uncertain. The V call is TRBV12-2, the J call TRBJ1-2; no DNA check was done on the table's D call, TRBD1. TRBV12-2 is a known pseudogene. The DNA of the CDR3 is TGTGCAAGTCGCTTAGGGTTGGCAGGGGAATTCCATGGCTACACCTTC. Amino acid sequence: CASRLGLAGEFHGYTF.